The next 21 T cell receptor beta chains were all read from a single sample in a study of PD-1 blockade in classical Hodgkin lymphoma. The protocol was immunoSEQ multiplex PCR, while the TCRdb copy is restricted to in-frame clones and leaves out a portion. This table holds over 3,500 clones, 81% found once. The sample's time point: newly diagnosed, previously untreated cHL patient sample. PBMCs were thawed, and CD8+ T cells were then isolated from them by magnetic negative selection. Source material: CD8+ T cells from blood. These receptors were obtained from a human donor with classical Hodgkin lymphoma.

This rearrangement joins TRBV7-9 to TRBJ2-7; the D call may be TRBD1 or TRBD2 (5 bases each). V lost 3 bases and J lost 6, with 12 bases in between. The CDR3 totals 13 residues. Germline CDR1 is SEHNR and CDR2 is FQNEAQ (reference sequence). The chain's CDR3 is CASSLEWGSEQYF. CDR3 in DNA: TGTGCCAGCAGCTTGGAATGGGGGAGCGAGCAGTACTTC.

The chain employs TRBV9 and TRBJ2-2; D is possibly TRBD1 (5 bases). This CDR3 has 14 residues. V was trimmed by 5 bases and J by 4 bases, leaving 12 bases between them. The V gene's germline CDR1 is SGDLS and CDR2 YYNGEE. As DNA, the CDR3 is TGTGCCAGCAGACAAGGACATACCACCGGGGAGCTGTTTTTT. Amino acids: CASRQGHTTGELFF.

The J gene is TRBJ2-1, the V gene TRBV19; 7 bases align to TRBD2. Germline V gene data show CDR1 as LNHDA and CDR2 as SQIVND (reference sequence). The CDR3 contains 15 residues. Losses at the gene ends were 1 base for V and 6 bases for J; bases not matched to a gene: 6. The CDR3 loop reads CASSIVAGGPNEQFF. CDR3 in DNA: TGTGCCAGTAGTATAGTAGCGGGCGGCCCCAATGAGCAGTTCTTC.

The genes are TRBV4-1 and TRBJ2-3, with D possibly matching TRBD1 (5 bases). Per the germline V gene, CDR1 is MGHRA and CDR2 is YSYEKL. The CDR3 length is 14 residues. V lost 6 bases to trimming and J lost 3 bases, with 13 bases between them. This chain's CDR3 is CASSAIQGTDTQYF. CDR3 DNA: TGCGCCAGCAGTGCTATTCAGGGTACAGATACGCAGTATTTT.

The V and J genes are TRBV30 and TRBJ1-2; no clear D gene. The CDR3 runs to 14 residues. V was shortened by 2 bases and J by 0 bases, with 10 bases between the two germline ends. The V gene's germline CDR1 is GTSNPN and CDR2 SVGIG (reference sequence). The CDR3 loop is CAWSMYGSNYGYTF. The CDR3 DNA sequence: TGTGCCTGGAGTATGTACGGTTCTAACTATGGCTACACCTTC. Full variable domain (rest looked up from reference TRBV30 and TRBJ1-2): SQTIHQWPATLVQPVGSPLSLECTVEGTSNPNLYWYRQAAGRGLQLLFYSVGIGQISSEVPQNLSASRPQDRQFILSSKKLLLSDSGFYLCAWSMYGSNYGYTFGSGTRLTVV.

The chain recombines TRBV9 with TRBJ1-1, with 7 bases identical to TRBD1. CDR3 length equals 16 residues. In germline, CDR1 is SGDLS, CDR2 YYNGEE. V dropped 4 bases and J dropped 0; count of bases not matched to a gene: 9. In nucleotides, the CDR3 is TGTGCCAGCAGCAAACAGACAGGGCCCGTGAACACTGAAGCTTTCTTT. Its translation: CASSKQTGPVNTEAFF.

The CDR3 DNA follows: TGCAGCGCACGTGCCGTCGGTAGGGGATCCGGGGAGCTGTTTTTT. Translation gives CSARAVGRGSGELFF. The chain is built from TRBV29-1 and TRBJ2-2, with D tentatively TRBD1 (5 bases). The V gene lost 7 bases and the J gene lost 6 bases, with 21 bases spanning the gap. This CDR3 has 15 residues. Germline lookup yields CDR1 SQVTM and CDR2 ANQGSEA.

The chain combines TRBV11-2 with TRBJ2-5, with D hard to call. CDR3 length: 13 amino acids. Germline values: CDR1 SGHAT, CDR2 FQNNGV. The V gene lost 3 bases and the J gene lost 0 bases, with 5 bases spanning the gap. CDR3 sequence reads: CASSFGNQETQYF. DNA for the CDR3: TGTGCCAGCAGCTTTGGGAACCAAGAGACCCAGTACTTC.

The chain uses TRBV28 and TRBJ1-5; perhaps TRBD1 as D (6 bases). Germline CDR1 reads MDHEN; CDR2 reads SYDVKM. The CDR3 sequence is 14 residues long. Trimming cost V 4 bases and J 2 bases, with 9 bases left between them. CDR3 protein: CASSWRQGNQPQHF. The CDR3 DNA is TGTGCCAGCAGTTGGAGACAGGGCAATCAGCCCCAGCATTTT.

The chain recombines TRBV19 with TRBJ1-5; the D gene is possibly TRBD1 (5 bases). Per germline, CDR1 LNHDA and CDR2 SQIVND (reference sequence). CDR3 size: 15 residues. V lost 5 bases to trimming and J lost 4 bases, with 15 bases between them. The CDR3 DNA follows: TGTGCCAGTAGTTGGAAAGGGGAACCTAATCAGCCCCAGCATTTT. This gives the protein CASSWKGEPNQPQHF.

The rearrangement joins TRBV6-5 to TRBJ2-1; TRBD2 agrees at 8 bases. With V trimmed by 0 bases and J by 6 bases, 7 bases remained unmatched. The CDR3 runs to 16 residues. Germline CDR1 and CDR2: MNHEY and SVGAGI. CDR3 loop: CASSYSPAGVVNEQFF. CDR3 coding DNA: TGTGCCAGCAGTTACTCGCCAGCGGGAGTAGTCAATGAGCAGTTCTTC.

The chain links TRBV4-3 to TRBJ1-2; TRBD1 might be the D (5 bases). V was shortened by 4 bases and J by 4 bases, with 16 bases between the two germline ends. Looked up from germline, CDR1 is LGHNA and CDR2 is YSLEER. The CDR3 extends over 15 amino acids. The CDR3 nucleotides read TGCGCCAGCAGCCCGGGACTCGGGATCTTCTATGGCTACACCTTC. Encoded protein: CASSPGLGIFYGYTF.

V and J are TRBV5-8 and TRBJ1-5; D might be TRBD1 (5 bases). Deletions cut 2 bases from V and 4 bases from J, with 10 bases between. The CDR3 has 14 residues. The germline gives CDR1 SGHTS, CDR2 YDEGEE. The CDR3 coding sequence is TGTGCCAGCAGCTTAAGGGGCAGGAATCAGCCCCAGCATTTT. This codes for CASSLRGRNQPQHF.

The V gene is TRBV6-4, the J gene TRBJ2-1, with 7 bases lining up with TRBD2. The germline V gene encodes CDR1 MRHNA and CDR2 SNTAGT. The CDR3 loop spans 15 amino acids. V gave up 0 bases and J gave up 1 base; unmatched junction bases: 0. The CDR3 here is CASSDSSGSYNEQFF. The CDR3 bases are TGTGCCAGCAGTGACTCTAGCGGGTCCTACAATGAGCAGTTCTTC.

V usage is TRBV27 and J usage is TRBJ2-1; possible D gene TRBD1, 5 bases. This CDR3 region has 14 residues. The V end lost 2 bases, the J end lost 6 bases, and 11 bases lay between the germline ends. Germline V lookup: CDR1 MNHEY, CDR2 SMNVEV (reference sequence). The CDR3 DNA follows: TGTGCCAGCAGTTTAAGGGGCTTTACCAATGAGCAGTTCTTC. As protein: CASSLRGFTNEQFF.

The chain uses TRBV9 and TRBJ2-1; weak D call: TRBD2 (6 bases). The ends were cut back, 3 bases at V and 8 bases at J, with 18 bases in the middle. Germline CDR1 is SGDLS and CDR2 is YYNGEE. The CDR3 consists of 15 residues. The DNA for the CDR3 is TGTGCCAGCAGCGGATCCGGGAGCGTAGAGGATGAGCAGTTCTTC. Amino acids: CASSGSGSVEDEQFF.

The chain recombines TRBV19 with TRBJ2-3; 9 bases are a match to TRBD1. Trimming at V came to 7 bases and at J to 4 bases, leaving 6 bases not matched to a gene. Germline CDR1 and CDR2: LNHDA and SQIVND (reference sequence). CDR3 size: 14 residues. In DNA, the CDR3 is TGTGCCAGTATAGGGACAGGGTATCCAGATACGCAGTATTTT. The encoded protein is CASIGTGYPDTQYF.

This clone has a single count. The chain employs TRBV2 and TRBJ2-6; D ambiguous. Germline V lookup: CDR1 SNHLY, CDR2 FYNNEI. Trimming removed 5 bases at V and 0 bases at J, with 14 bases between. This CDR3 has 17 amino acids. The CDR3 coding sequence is TGTGCCAGCAGTTCCCGCAGGAAGAGCTCTGGGGCCAACGTCCTGACTTTC. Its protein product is CASSSRRKSSGANVLTF.

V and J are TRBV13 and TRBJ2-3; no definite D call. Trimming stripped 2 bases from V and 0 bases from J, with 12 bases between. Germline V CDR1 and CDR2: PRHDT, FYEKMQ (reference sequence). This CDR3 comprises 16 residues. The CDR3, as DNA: TGTGCCAGCAGCTTACTTTACCGATCTAGCACAGATACGCAGTATTTT. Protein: CASSLLYRSSTDTQYF.

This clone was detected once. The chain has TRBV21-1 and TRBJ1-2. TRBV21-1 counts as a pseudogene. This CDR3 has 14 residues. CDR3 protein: CASSKEREVIGYTF. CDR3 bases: TGTGCCAGCAGCAAAGAGAGGGAGGTGATTGGCTACACCTTC.

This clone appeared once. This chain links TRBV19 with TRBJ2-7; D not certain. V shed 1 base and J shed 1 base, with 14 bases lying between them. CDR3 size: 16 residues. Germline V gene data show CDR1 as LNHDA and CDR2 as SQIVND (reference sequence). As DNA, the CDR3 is TGTGCCAGTAGTATAGCCCCCCGAGAATTTTCCTACGAGCAGTACTTC. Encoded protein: CASSIAPREFSYEQYF.